The next 28 T cell receptor beta chains were all read from a single sample in a study of cytomegalovirus exposure and HLA in healthy donors. Primers for the PCR totalled 60 Vbeta and 13 Jbeta. Assay used: immunoSEQ multiplex PCR; TCRdb lists only in-frame clones, some missing. The sample contains 200,000 to 250,000 clones, 83% of which appear only once. Sequenced material: PBMCs. The receptors shown here come from a girl aged 5 to 17 in good health and CMV-seronegative.

The rearrangement uses TRBV15 and TRBJ2-5; 9 bases align to TRBD2. The V gene end was trimmed by 3 bases and the J gene end by 1 base; junction bases not matched to a gene: 6. Germline-derived CDR1 and CDR2 are LNHNV and YYDKDF (reference sequence). The length of the CDR3 is 16 residues. The CDR3 reads CATSRLKTSGQETQYF. The CDR3 coding sequence is TGTGCCACCAGCAGGCTCAAGACTAGCGGCCAAGAGACCCAGTACTTC.

This clone was seen only once. V usage is TRBV5-8 and J usage is TRBJ2-3; 12 nucleotides match TRBD1. Germline CDR1 SGHTS, CDR2 YDEGEE. The CDR3 covers 15 residues. J lost 4 bases, V lost 4 bases, and 4 bases had no gene match. The CDR3 sequence is CASSPGQGASDTQYF. Here the CDR3 DNA reads TGTGCCAGCAGCCCGGGACAGGGGGCCTCAGATACGCAGTATTTT.

This rearrangement joins TRBV11-2 to TRBJ1-2; D not resolved. V was cut by 5 bases and J by 8 bases, with 12 bases left in between. This CDR3 has 12 residues. Per the germline V gene, CDR1 is SGHAT and CDR2 is FQNNGV. CDR3 coding DNA: TGTGCCAGCAGCCGGGAGCAGGTCGGCTACACCTTC. This codes for CASSREQVGYTF. Supplemented by reference TRBV11-2 and TRBJ1-2, the full variable domain reads EAGVAQSPRYKIIEKRQSVAFWCNPISGHATLYWYQQILGQGPKLLIQFQNNGVVDDSQLPKDRFSAERLKGVDSTLKIQPAKLEDSAVYLCASSREQVGYTFGSGTRLTVV.

The gene calls are TRBV5-1 and TRBJ2-1; perhaps TRBD1 as D (6 bases). The CDR3 loop spans 16 amino acids. Germline V gene lookup returns CDR1 SGHRS and CDR2 YFSETQ. V lost 0 bases and J lost 7, with 17 bases in between. This chain's CDR3 is CASSLVGARSRNEQFF. DNA for the CDR3: TGCGCCAGCAGCTTGGTGGGGGCCAGGTCGAGGAATGAGCAGTTCTTC.

This chain joins TRBV15 and TRBJ2-1, with TRBD1 identical over 10 bases. In germline, CDR1 is LNHNV, CDR2 YYDKDF (reference sequence). The CDR3 sequence is 15 residues long. Trimming cost V 1 base and J 6 bases; bases outside gene matches: 3. The CDR3: CATSRVGTGVNEQFF. The CDR3 nucleotides read TGTGCCACCAGCAGAGTCGGGACAGGGGTCAATGAGCAGTTCTTC. The whole variable domain, filled in from reference TRBV15 and TRBJ2-1, reads DAMVIQNPRYQVTQFGKPVTLSCSQTLNHNVMYWYQQKSSQAPKLLFHYYDKDFNNEADTPDNFQSRRPNTSFCFLDIRSPGLGDTAMYLCATSRVGTGVNEQFFGPGTRLTVL.

The V gene is TRBV19, the J gene TRBJ2-5; the D gene is possibly TRBD1 (6 bases). Trimming cost V 4 bases and J 3 bases, with 12 bases left between them. Germline values: CDR1 LNHDA, CDR2 SQIVND (reference sequence). The CDR3 is 14 amino acids. DNA of the CDR3: TGTGCCAGTAGTACCGGGACAAGAAAAGAGACCCAGTACTTC. Translated, it gives CASSTGTRKETQYF. The entire variable domain, with the rest obtained from reference TRBV19 and TRBJ2-5, is as follows: DGGITQSPKYLFRKEGQNVTLSCEQNLNHDAMYWYRQDPGQGLRLIYYSQIVNDFQKGDIAEGYSVSREKKESFPLTVTSAQKNPTAFYLCASSTGTRKETQYFGPGTRLLVL.

The gene calls are TRBV28 and TRBJ2-1; TRBD2 aligns across 9 bases. CDR1 is MDHEN and CDR2 is SYDVKM in the germline V gene. CDR3 length: 18 residues. V was pared by 5 bases and J by 1 base, with 12 bases of the junction left unmatched. This CDR3 is CASSPEQGTSQSYNEQFF. The CDR3 bases are TGTGCCAGCAGTCCGGAACAGGGGACTAGCCAATCCTACAATGAGCAGTTCTTC.

This chain links TRBV30 with TRBJ2-5, with D unclear. Trimming shortened V by 3 bases and J by 1 base, and 9 bases separated the two germline ends. CDR1 is GTSNPN and CDR2 is SVGIG in the germline V gene (reference sequence). CDR3 length: 13 residues. CDR3: CAWSVTAQETQYF. In DNA form, the CDR3 reads TGTGCCTGGAGCGTAACAGCCCAAGAGACCCAGTACTTC.

This chain connects TRBV7-8 to TRBJ2-7; 7 bases are a match to TRBD2. V was clipped by 7 bases and J by 3 bases; unmatched bases: 12. The CDR3 is 15 residues long. Germline CDR1 is SGHVS and CDR2 is FQNEAQ. The CDR3: CASTRLGGSLYEQYF. Here the CDR3 DNA reads TGTGCCAGCACCCGCTTGGGCGGGAGCCTCTACGAGCAGTACTTC.

The DNA of the CDR3 is TGTGCCAGCAGCTTACGGGAAACAGATACGCAGTATTTT. Translating it yields CASSLRETDTQYF. V and J are TRBV13 and TRBJ2-3, with D possibly matching TRBD2 (5 bases). Trimming stripped 2 bases from V and 3 bases from J, with 6 bases between. Germline assignment: CDR1 PRHDT and CDR2 FYEKMQ (reference sequence). The length of the CDR3 is 13 residues.

This rearrangement joins TRBV30 to TRBJ1-4, with D possibly matching TRBD1 (6 bases). Per germline, CDR1 GTSNPN and CDR2 SVGIG (reference sequence). Trimming removed 0 bases from V and 6 bases from J, with 14 bases in between. The CDR3 has 15 amino acids. Written as DNA, the CDR3 is TGTGCCTGGAGTGTACCGGGGGGCAGAGATGAAAAACTGTTTTTT. Encoded protein: CAWSVPGGRDEKLFF. The variable domain in full, completed from reference TRBV30 and TRBJ1-4, reads SQTIHQWPATLVQPVGSPLSLECTVEGTSNPNLYWYRQAAGRGLQLLFYSVGIGQISSEVPQNLSASRPQDRQFILSSKKLLLSDSGFYLCAWSVPGGRDEKLFFGSGTQLSVL.

The rearrangement joins TRBV6-1 to TRBJ1-2; D remains ambiguous. With 1 base removed from V and 2 bases from J, the gap between germline ends came to 8 bases. Germline CDR1 and CDR2: MNHNS and SASEGT. The CDR3 covers 14 residues. The CDR3 sequence: CASSEVRRNYGYTF. For the CDR3, the DNA is TGTGCCAGCAGTGAAGTACGGCGGAACTATGGCTACACCTTC.

The chain links TRBV6-6 to TRBJ1-1; D remains ambiguous. The CDR3 is 8 amino acids. Trimming cost V 8 bases and J 10 bases, with 5 bases left between them. Per the germline V gene, CDR1 is MNHNY and CDR2 is SVGAGI (reference sequence). CDR3 in DNA: TGTGCCAGCGGAGGAGCTTTCTTT. It specifies CASGGAFF.

The rearrangement links TRBV6-4 to TRBJ1-1, with 10 bases fitting TRBD1. After removal of 5 bases from V and 6 bases from J, the junction contained 6 bases not matched to a gene. This CDR3 contains 14 residues. Germline V gene lookup returns CDR1 MRHNA and CDR2 SNTAGT. CDR3 sequence: CASSPDRGPAEAFF. Written as DNA, the CDR3 is TGTGCCAGCAGTCCCGACAGGGGGCCCGCTGAAGCTTTCTTT.

The chain combines TRBV12-5 with TRBJ2-3, with 8 bases lining up with TRBD2. The V gene end was trimmed by 2 bases and the J gene end by 3 bases; junction bases not matched to a gene: 10. Looked up from germline, CDR1 is LGHNT and CDR2 is FRNRAP. This CDR3 comprises 17 residues. CDR3 amino acids: CASGLLRGDVGTDTQYF. For the CDR3, the DNA is TGTGCTAGTGGTTTGTTGCGGGGGGACGTCGGGACAGATACGCAGTATTTT.

The CDR3 nucleotides are TGTGCCAGCAGTTTTGGACAGGCGACCTTGAACACTGAAGCTTTCTTT. Its protein product is CASSFGQATLNTEAFF. The J gene is TRBJ1-1, the V gene TRBV27, with 7 bases fitting TRBD1. This CDR3 is 16 amino acids long. V shed 3 bases, J shed 0 bases, and the junction held 7 bases outside the gene matches. CDR1 MNHEY and CDR2 SMNVEV come from the germline V gene (reference sequence).

This chain uses TRBV19 with TRBJ1-5; D might be TRBD1 (6 bases). The CDR3 runs to 17 residues. Trimming shortened V by 3 bases and J by 0 bases, and 15 bases separated the two germline ends. Germline CDR1 is LNHDA and CDR2 is SQIVND (reference sequence). For the CDR3, the DNA is TGTGCCAGTAGTATCTTCGTGACAGGAGTTAGCAATCAGCCCCAGCATTTT. It yields the protein CASSIFVTGVSNQPQHF.

The chain joins TRBV6-5 to TRBJ2-7; D not resolved. The V gene's germline CDR1 is MNHEY and CDR2 SVGAGI. The germline V and J ends were trimmed by 6 bases and 2 bases, with 8 bases remaining between them. The CDR3 runs 12 residues. The CDR3 coding sequence is TGTGCCAGCAGGGTACTCCCCTACGAGCAGTACTTC. This sequence encodes CASRVLPYEQYF.

This chain joins TRBV5-6 and TRBJ2-5; 8 bases match TRBD1. J lost 4 bases, V lost 9 bases, and 20 bases had no gene match. CDR1 is SGHDT and CDR2 is YYEEEE in the germline V gene. The CDR3 consists of 17 residues. The CDR3 DNA follows: TGTGCCAACAAACCGCCGGGACAGGAAAATTCATCAGAGACCCAGTACTTC. Translating gives CANKPPGQENSSETQYF. The full variable domain, completed using reference TRBV5-6 and TRBJ2-5, is DAGVTQSPTHLIKTRGQQVTLRCSPKSGHDTVSWYQQALGQGPQFIFQYYEEEERQRGNFPDRFSGHQFPNYSSELNVNALLLGDSALYLCANKPPGQENSSETQYFGPGTRLLVL.

Only a few counts were recorded for this clone. The rearrangement joins TRBV5-6 to TRBJ2-7; 9 bases fit TRBD1. With V trimmed by 4 bases and J by 6 bases, 5 bases remained unmatched. The CDR3 covers 13 residues. Germline CDR1 and CDR2: SGHDT and YYEEEE. CDR3 amino acids: CASSSLGQGEQYF. The DNA of the CDR3 is TGTGCCAGCAGCAGCTTGGGACAGGGCGAGCAGTACTTC.

The chain uses TRBV9 and TRBJ2-2; TRBD2 might be the D (5 bases). Germline V gives CDR1 SGDLS, CDR2 YYNGEE. Trimming stripped 3 bases from V and 4 bases from J, with 10 bases between. The CDR3 has 14 amino acids. CDR3 sequence (DNA): TGTGCCAGCAGCGCGACTGGAGGCACCGGGGAGCTGTTTTTT. Residues: CASSATGGTGELFF.

This chain uses TRBV5-1 with TRBJ1-1; a weak D match, TRBD1 (6 bases). This CDR3 comprises 14 residues. V dropped 9 bases and J dropped 1 base, with 16 bases sitting between them. Germline CDR1 and CDR2: SGHRS and YFSETQ. The CDR3 bases are TGCGCCACCTCCTTACGGACAGAGAACACTGAAGCTTTCTTT. Amino acid sequence: CATSLRTENTEAFF.

The rearrangement joins TRBV30 to TRBJ1-4; TRBD1 matches 8 bases. V was pared by 3 bases and J by 8 bases, with 8 bases of the junction left unmatched. The germline CDR1 and CDR2 sequences are GTSNPN and SVGIG (reference sequence). This CDR3 region has 14 residues. CDR3 protein: CAWRSRGLGEKLFF. In DNA, the CDR3 is TGTGCCTGGAGATCCAGGGGGCTGGGAGAAAAACTGTTTTTT.

V and J are TRBV13 and TRBJ1-2, with D uncertain. CDR1 PRHDT and CDR2 FYEKMQ come from the germline V gene (reference sequence). V lost 5 bases to trimming and J lost 4 bases, with 14 bases between them. The CDR3 loop spans 14 amino acids. The CDR3 here is CASSANTVRYGYTF. CDR3 coding DNA: TGTGCCAGCAGCGCTAACACAGTTCGCTATGGCTACACCTTC.

The chain has TRBV28 and TRBJ1-2; 7 bases line up with TRBD1. CDR3 length: 15 residues. Germline-derived CDR1 and CDR2 are MDHEN and SYDVKM. The trim removed 5 bases at V and 0 bases at J, leaving 6 bases unmatched. The chain's CDR3 is CASSATGSSNYGYTF. DNA for the CDR3: TGTGCCAGCAGTGCGACAGGGTCTTCTAACTATGGCTACACCTTC.

The chain has TRBV5-4 and TRBJ1-2, with D possibly being TRBD1 (5 bases). Germline values: CDR1 SGHNT, CDR2 YYREEE (reference sequence). The CDR3 covers 16 residues. Trimming removed 1 base from V and 3 bases from J, with 16 bases in between. Here the CDR3 reads CASSLPRTGPDYGYTF. The CDR3 DNA reads TGTGCCAGCAGCTTGCCCCGAACAGGTCCCGACTATGGCTACACCTTC.

The rearrangement uses TRBV29-1 and TRBJ2-5; 9 nucleotides line up with TRBD2. The assigned J gene may be wrong: the sequence end matches TRBJ2-7 better. The CDR3 has 16 amino acids. From germline, CDR1 is SQVTM and CDR2 ANQGSEA. The CDR3 nucleotides read TGCAGCGTTGCCGGGCTAGCGGGGTACAACTCCTACGAGCAGTACTTC. It codes for CSVAGLAGYNSYEQYF.

This clone turned up a few times. The chain has TRBV7-9 and TRBJ2-5; TRBD1 aligns across 7 bases. CDR3 length equals 16 residues. Germline CDR1 reads SEHNR; CDR2 reads FQNEAQ (reference sequence). The V gene end was trimmed by 4 bases and the J gene end by 5 bases; junction bases not matched to a gene: 13. CDR3 region: CASSSTASDRRETQYF. CDR3 DNA sequence: TGTGCCAGCAGCTCGACAGCGTCGGACAGGAGGGAGACCCAGTACTTC.